This TCR beta chain emerged from a study of blood T cell repertoires in COVID-19. This clone occurred a few times. The V gene lost 6 bases and the J gene lost 6 bases, with 14 bases spanning the gap. There are 14 residues in the CDR3. Germline assignment: CDR1 MNHEY and CDR2 SMNVEV (reference sequence). Method: immunoSEQ multiplex PCR; TCRdb's copy keeps in-frame clones and lacks some. Of 100,000 to 120,000 clones listed, 85% are singletons. The receptor comes from a human donor in a cohort sampled during active COVID-19. Sequencing used peripheral blood. J is TRBJ2-2 and V is TRBV27; unclear D gene. The CDR3 is CASRPARSPGELFF. The CDR3 DNA reads as TGTGCCAGCAGACCGGCTAGAAGTCCCGGGGAGCTGTTTTTT.